These T cell receptor beta chains were read from a single sample in a study of prognosis after radiotherapy for stage I lung cancer. One entry per CDR3 protein results from TCRdb running MiXCR on the multiplex PCR reads. The sample records around 15,000 distinct CDR3 sequences, approximately 15% being singletons. The source was PBMCs, collected before or after stereotactic body radiation therapy (not recorded which). These receptors originate from a donor at least 50 years old with non-small cell lung cancer. Both conserved end residues are part of each CDR3. A D gene is named only where the DNA matches it firmly. Clone size is stated in some rows and not others, as once, few, many or a class when expanded.

CDR3 DNA: TGTGCCTGGAGTGGGGGCTACACCATATATTTT; CDR3 protein: CAWSGGYTIYF; V gene: TRBV30; clone size: many; J gene: TRBJ1-3; D gene: -
CDR3 DNA: TGCAGTGCTAGTCACACAGGGGGCCGAATGAACACTGAAGCTTTCTTT; CDR3 protein: CSASHTGGRMNTEAFF; V gene: TRBV20-1; clone size: many; J gene: TRBJ1-1; D gene: TRBD1
CDR3 DNA: TGTGCCAGCTCACCAAACCAGGGGAGTGGCTACCCCTTC; CDR3 protein: CASSPNQGSGYPF; V gene: TRBV18; clone size: -; J gene: TRBJ1-2; D gene: -
CDR3 DNA: TGTGCCAGCAGCTTGAGCCAGAACTATGGCTACACCTTC; CDR3 protein: CASSLSQNYGYTF; V gene: TRBV7-8; clone size: many; J gene: TRBJ1-2; D gene: -
CDR3 DNA: TGCGCCAGCAGCCAAGAGGAGGGACAGAACTATGGCTACACCTTC; CDR3 protein: CASSQEEGQNYGYTF; V gene: TRBV4-1; clone size: medium-sized; J gene: TRBJ1-2; D gene: TRBD1
CDR3 DNA: TGCAGCGCCAATGTTTGGGAAAACACTGAAGCTTTCTTT; CDR3 protein: CSANVWENTEAFF; V gene: TRBV29-1; clone size: many; J gene: TRBJ1-1; D gene: -
CDR3 DNA: TGTGCCAGCAGTTCCCAGGGAAACTCTGGAAACACCATATATTTT; CDR3 protein: CASSSQGNSGNTIYF; V gene: TRBV28; clone size: many; J gene: TRBJ1-3; D gene: -
CDR3 DNA: TGTGCCAGCAGCTTAGGGACTAGCGGGTTCTACAATGAGCAGTTCTTC; CDR3 protein: CASSLGTSGFYNEQFF; V gene: TRBV7-9; clone size: many; J gene: TRBJ2-1; D gene: TRBD2
CDR3 DNA: TGTGCCAGCAGCTTAGGGGGGGGCGCGGAGACCCAGTACTTC; CDR3 protein: CASSLGGGAETQYF; V gene: TRBV7-9; clone size: few; J gene: TRBJ2-5; D gene: -
CDR3 DNA: TGTGCCAGCAGTGAAGGTTCTAGTGCAGATACGCAGTATTTT; CDR3 protein: CASSEGSSADTQYF; V gene: TRBV2; clone size: many; J gene: TRBJ2-3; D gene: -
CDR3 DNA: TGTGCCTCCAGGGAAGGAGCAGACCCGAACACTGAAGCTTTCTTT; CDR3 protein: CASREGADPNTEAFF; V gene: TRBV7-9; clone size: many; J gene: TRBJ1-1; D gene: -
CDR3 DNA: TGTGCCAGCAGCCCTAAACTAGCGGGAGTCTACGAGCAGTACTTC; CDR3 protein: CASSPKLAGVYEQYF; V gene: TRBV9; clone size: -; J gene: TRBJ2-7; D gene: TRBD2
CDR3 DNA: TGTGCCAGTAGTACCCGACAGGGGGCTAATTCACCCCTCCACTTT; CDR3 protein: CASSTRQGANSPLHF; V gene: TRBV19; clone size: many; J gene: TRBJ1-6; D gene: TRBD1
CDR3 DNA: TGTGCCAGCAGCCCAACCGGACTAGCGGGTAACTACGAGCAGTACTTC; CDR3 protein: CASSPTGLAGNYEQYF; V gene: TRBV7-3; clone size: many; J gene: TRBJ2-7; D gene: TRBD2
CDR3 DNA: TGTGCCTGGAGTGTACTGGGGGCGCAATCACCCCTCCACTTT; CDR3 protein: CAWSVLGAQSPLHF; V gene: TRBV30; clone size: -; J gene: TRBJ1-6; D gene: -
CDR3 DNA: TGTGCCACATTCTCTCGGGTACCCTACGAGCAGTACTTC; CDR3 protein: CATFSRVPYEQYF; V gene: TRBV28; clone size: many; J gene: TRBJ2-7; D gene: -
CDR3 DNA: TGTGCCAGCAGCCAGGAACTAGCGGGAGTTACAGATACGCAGTATTTT; CDR3 protein: CASSQELAGVTDTQYF; V gene: TRBV3-1; clone size: many; J gene: TRBJ2-3; D gene: TRBD2
CDR3 DNA: TGTGCCAGCAGCGAGAGGGGGGACTATGGCTACACCTTC; CDR3 protein: CASSERGDYGYTF; V gene: TRBV7-9; clone size: many; J gene: TRBJ1-2; D gene: -
CDR3 DNA: TGTGCCAGCAGCTTTAACACAGATACGCAGTATTTT; CDR3 protein: CASSFNTDTQYF; V gene: TRBV7-9; clone size: many; J gene: TRBJ2-3; D gene: -
CDR3 DNA: TGTGCCAGCAGGGAACAGTTCCATGAGCAGTTCTTC; CDR3 protein: CASREQFHEQFF; V gene: TRBV11-3; clone size: many; J gene: TRBJ2-1; D gene: -
CDR3 DNA: TGTGCCAGCAGTCCAGGGTTCCTAGCGGGGGTACAAGAGACCCAGTACTTC; CDR3 protein: CASSPGFLAGVQETQYF; V gene: TRBV27; clone size: many; J gene: TRBJ2-5; D gene: TRBD2
CDR3 DNA: TGTGCCAGCCTGCGGGAGGGAACCACCGGGGAGCTGTTTTTT; CDR3 protein: CASLREGTTGELFF; V gene: TRBV12-3/TRBV12-4; clone size: many; J gene: TRBJ2-2; D gene: TRBD2
CDR3 DNA: TGTGCCACCAGCAGGGGTTCCTATGAGCAGTTCTTC; CDR3 protein: CATSRGSYEQFF; V gene: TRBV24-1; clone size: -; J gene: TRBJ2-1; D gene: -
CDR3 DNA: TGTGCCAGCAAGATTGGGGGGGGGCTTGAAGCTTTCTTT; CDR3 protein: CASKIGGGLEAFF; V gene: TRBV28; clone size: many; J gene: TRBJ1-1; D gene: -
CDR3 DNA: TGTGCCAGCAGCTTGACGCCGATACTCCAAGAGACCCAGTACTTC; CDR3 protein: CASSLTPILQETQYF; V gene: TRBV5-5; clone size: few; J gene: TRBJ2-5; D gene: -
CDR3 DNA: TGTGCCAGCAGTTCTGGTGGGGGGCGTGAGACCCAGTACTTC; CDR3 protein: CASSSGGGRETQYF; V gene: TRBV5-4; clone size: many; J gene: TRBJ2-5; D gene: -
CDR3 DNA: TGTGCCAGCAGCTTAGCCGCGACAGGCGACTATGGCTACACCTTC; CDR3 protein: CASSLAATGDYGYTF; V gene: TRBV13; clone size: medium-sized; J gene: TRBJ1-2; D gene: -
CDR3 DNA: TGTGCCAGCTCGCAAACTAGCGGGGGGATCGATGAGCAGTTCTTC; CDR3 protein: CASSQTSGGIDEQFF; V gene: TRBV18; clone size: many; J gene: TRBJ2-1; D gene: TRBD2
CDR3 DNA: TGCGCCAGCAAGAGGGGAGGGTCGAGTACTGAAGCTTTCTTT; CDR3 protein: CASKRGGSSTEAFF; V gene: TRBV10-2; clone size: many; J gene: TRBJ1-1; D gene: -
CDR3 DNA: TGTGCCAGCAGTGACACAGGGGGAAACACTGAAGCTTTCTTT; CDR3 protein: CASSDTGGNTEAFF; V gene: TRBV25-1; clone size: many; J gene: TRBJ1-1; D gene: TRBD1
CDR3 DNA: TGTGCCAGCAGCGTAGCGTCAGGGCCGGGCTACACCTTC; CDR3 protein: CASSVASGPGYTF; V gene: TRBV9; clone size: many; J gene: TRBJ1-2; D gene: -
CDR3 DNA: TGTGCCAGCAGCCAAGATACTTCGAACACCGGGGAGCTGTTTTTT; CDR3 protein: CASSQDTSNTGELFF; V gene: TRBV4-2; clone size: few; J gene: TRBJ2-2; D gene: -
CDR3 DNA: TGTGCCTGGAAAAGCCTTTTTGTTATGACAGATACGCAGTATTTT; CDR3 protein: CAWKSLFVMTDTQYF; V gene: TRBV30; clone size: many; J gene: TRBJ2-3; D gene: -
CDR3 DNA: TGCAGCGTTTCACCGGATGGGCCAAATCAGCCCCAGCATTTT; CDR3 protein: CSVSPDGPNQPQHF; V gene: TRBV29-1; clone size: -; J gene: TRBJ1-5; D gene: -
CDR3 DNA: TGCAGTGCTAGAACGGGACAGGGAGTACGTAGGTATGGCTACACCTTC; CDR3 protein: CSARTGQGVRRYGYTF; V gene: TRBV20-1; clone size: -; J gene: TRBJ1-2; D gene: TRBD1
CDR3 DNA: TGTGCCAGCAGCCTGACTAGCGGGGGGTGGGAGACCCAGTACTTC; CDR3 protein: CASSLTSGGWETQYF; V gene: TRBV9; clone size: -; J gene: TRBJ2-5; D gene: TRBD2